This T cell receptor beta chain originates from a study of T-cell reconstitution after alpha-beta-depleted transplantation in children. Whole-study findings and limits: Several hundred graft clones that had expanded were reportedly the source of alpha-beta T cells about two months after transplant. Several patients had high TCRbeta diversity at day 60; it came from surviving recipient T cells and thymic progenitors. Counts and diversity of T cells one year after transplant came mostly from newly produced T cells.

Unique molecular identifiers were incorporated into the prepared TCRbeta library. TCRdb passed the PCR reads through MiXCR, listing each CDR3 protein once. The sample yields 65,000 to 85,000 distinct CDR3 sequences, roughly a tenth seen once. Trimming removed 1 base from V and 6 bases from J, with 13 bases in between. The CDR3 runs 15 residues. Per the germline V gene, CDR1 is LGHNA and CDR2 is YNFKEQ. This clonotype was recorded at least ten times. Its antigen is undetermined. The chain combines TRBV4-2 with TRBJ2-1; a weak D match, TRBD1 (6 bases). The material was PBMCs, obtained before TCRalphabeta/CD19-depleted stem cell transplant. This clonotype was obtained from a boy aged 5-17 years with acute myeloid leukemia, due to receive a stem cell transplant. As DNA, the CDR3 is TGTGCCAGCAGCCAAGTAGGTCAGGGGAGCAATGAGCAGTTCTTC. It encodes CASSQVGQGSNEQFF.